Listed below are T cell receptor beta chains from one sample, sequenced in a study of T cell repertoires in cytomegalovirus infection. TCRdb analysed the reads with MiXCR anew, one entry per CDR3 protein. In the table there are approximately 320,000 distinct CDR3 sequences, approximately 9.5% of which are singletons. Sequencing input: PBMCs. These receptors were obtained from a human donor in good health (CMV status not recorded). Some clones in this sample may be carry-over from other donors' samples. The conserved cysteine and the conserved F or W are not part of the CDR3 here. The D gene is left open where the match is weak.

d_gene,j_gene,v_gene,CDR3aa
NA,TRBJ1-2,TRBV7-9,ASSLAGGYT
NA,TRBJ2-1,TRBV6-1,ASIQDNEQF
NA,TRBJ1-5,TRBV7-2,ASSLGGNQHQH
NA,TRBJ2-7,TRBV7-2,ASSLEAARSEQY
TRBD2,TRBJ2-1,TRBV7-6,ASSLSGGTYNEQF
NA,TRBJ1-2,TRBV12-3/TRBV12-4,ASSLGQLEGGYT
NA,TRBJ2-3,TRBV7-2,ASSFLDWATDTQY
NA,TRBJ2-3,TRBV25-1,ASSEQQSTDTQY
NA,TRBJ2-1,TRBV6-2/TRBV6-3,ASSYSKARDSSYNEQF
TRBD2,TRBJ2-7,TRBV7-2,ASSSRGQRGGYEQY
NA,TRBJ2-7,TRBV7-2,ASSLSPGSSYPH
NA,TRBJ2-5,TRBV6-5,ASNPGQSFLLQETQY
TRBD2,TRBJ2-7,TRBV7-2,ASSHGLALEQY
TRBD1,TRBJ1-1,TRBV7-2,ASREYRGETEAF
NA,TRBJ2-5,TRBV6-2/TRBV6-3,ASSYPWETQY
NA,TRBJ2-3,TRBV7-2,ASSPLEGRTQDTQY
TRBD1,TRBJ2-6,TRBV12-3/TRBV12-4,ASRRDSSGANVLT
TRBD2,TRBJ2-3,TRBV11-2,ASSFTASGRVGTDTQY
NA,TRBJ1-3,TRBV12-3/TRBV12-4,ASSLAMGTGGRNTIY
TRBD2,TRBJ2-5,TRBV29-1,SVGGGGRPGRETQY
NA,TRBJ2-1,TRBV4-1,ASSLRGGTNEQF
NA,TRBJ1-5,TRBV28,ASSRLPPSRLDQPQH
TRBD1,TRBJ1-2,TRBV20-1,SARSLLGQLDGYT
NA,TRBJ1-4,TRBV7-9,ASSSLGAANEKLF
TRBD1,TRBJ2-3,TRBV7-2,ASSRDRRPTDTQY
TRBD1,TRBJ2-5,TRBV7-2,ASSLAAPTGGAWKTQY